This entry is about one T cell receptor beta chain. This may arise from a read error, as a much more abundant clone is one base away. The sample belongs to a study of regulatory T cells in long-lasting Graves disease. HTBI primers from iRepertoire and Arm-PCR of CDR3 regions yielded the TCR beta libraries. TCRdb reprocessed the multiplex PCR reads with MiXCR, giving one entry per CDR3 protein. The sample shows 400,000 to 450,000 distinct CDR3 sequences, 16% of them seen only once. Noted time point: newly diagnosed GD, antithyroid drugs for less than 3 months. After RNA was extracted from PBMCs, the TCR library was made from it. Graves' disease diagnosis followed American Thyroid Association guidelines. As a group, patients came from one endocrinology department in Xi'an, China. V was pared by 0 bases and J by 3 bases, with 11 bases between. Germline V CDR1 and CDR2: LNHNV, YYDKDF (reference sequence). The length of the CDR3 is 15 residues.

These data were also filed under a second study, of T cells in Graves' hyperthyroidism and ophthalmopathy.

The sample was peripheral blood mononuclear cells (PBMCs), taken at new diagnosis, from a patient treated with antithyroid drugs. The genes are TRBV15 and TRBJ1-1; weak D call: TRBD1 (5 bases). The receptor's source is a woman aged 30 to 39 with Graves disease. CDR3 nucleotide sequence: TGTGCCACCAGCAGAGATTGCCGGGGGTACACTGAAGCTTTCTTT. This codes for CATSRDCRGYTEAFF.